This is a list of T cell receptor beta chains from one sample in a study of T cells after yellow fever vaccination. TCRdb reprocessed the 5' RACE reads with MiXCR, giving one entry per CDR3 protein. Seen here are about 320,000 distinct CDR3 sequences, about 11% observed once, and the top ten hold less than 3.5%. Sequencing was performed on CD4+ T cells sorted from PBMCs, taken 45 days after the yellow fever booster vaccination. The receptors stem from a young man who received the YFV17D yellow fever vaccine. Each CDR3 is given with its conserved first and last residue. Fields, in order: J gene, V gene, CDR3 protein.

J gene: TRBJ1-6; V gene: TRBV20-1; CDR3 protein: CSARNPGQARLGYSPLHF
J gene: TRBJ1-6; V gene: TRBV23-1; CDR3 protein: CASSHRDSAPKTLHF
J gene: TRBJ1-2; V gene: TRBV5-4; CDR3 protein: CASSLDRQYGYTF
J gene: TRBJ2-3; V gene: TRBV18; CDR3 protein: CASSREKQGPTDTQYF
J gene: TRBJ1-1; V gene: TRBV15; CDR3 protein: CATSRLDGAEAFF
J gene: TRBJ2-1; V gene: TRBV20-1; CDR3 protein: CSARSPSGGAHNEQFF
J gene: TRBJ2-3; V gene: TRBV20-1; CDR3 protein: CSAPFGQPTDTQYF
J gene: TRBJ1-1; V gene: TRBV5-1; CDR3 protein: CASGSSQGQLEAFF
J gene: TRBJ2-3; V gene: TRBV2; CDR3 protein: CASSVDRSTDTQYF
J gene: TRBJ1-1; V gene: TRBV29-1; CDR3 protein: CSAERRGTEAFF
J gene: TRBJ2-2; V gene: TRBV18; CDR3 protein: CASSQQGQANTGELFF
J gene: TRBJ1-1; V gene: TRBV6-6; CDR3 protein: CASSSMGTGNTEAFF
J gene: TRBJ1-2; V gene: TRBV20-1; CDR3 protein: CSAMRGLYGYTF
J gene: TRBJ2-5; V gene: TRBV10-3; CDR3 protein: CAISSREKGTQYF
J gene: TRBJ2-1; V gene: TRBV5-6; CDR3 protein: CASSLWGGPVEQFF
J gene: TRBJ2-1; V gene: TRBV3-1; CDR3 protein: CASTSEGGYNEQFF
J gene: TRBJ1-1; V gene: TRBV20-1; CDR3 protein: CSARRDGGTEAFF
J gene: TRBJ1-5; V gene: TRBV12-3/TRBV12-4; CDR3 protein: CASSSTQPQHF
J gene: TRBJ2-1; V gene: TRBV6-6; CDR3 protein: CASSPGLGSSYNEQFF
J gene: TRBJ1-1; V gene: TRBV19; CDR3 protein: CASSMPRNTEAFF
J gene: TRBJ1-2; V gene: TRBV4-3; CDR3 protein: CASSLETSYGYTF
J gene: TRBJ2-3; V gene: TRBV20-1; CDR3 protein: CSGRPGIRWDTQYF
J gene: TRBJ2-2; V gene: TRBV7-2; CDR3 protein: CASSLGAVAGELFF
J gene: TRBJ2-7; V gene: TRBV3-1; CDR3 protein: CASSQAGVYEQYF
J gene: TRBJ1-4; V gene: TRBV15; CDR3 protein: CATSRVYATNEKLFF
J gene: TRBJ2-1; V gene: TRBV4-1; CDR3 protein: CASSYTTSGAYNEQFF
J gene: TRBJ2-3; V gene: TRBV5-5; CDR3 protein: CASSLERARGTDTQYF
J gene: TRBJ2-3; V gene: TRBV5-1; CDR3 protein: CASCTREHTLDTQYF
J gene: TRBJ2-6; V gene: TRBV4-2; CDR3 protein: CASSQTGGANVLTF
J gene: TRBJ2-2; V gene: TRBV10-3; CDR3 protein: CAISESAVLAGELFF
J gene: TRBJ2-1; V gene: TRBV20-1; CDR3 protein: CSASELAEKRGEQFF
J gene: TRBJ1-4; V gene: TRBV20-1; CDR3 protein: CSARDRRRDNEKLFF
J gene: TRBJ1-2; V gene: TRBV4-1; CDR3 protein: CASRQVPGYTF
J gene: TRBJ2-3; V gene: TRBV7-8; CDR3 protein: CASSLASGGSTDTQYF
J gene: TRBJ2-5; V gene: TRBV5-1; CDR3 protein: CASSLDGGGQETQYF
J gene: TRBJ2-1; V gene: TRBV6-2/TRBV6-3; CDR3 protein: CASNVGGRAYYNEQFF
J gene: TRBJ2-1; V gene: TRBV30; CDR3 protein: CAWSALDSLQRYEQFF
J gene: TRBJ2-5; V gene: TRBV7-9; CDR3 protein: CASSLPGLNLETQYF
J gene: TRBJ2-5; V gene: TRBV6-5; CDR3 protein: CASNPGRLRETQYF
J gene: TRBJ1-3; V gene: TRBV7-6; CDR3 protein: CASSSGQGAYTIYF
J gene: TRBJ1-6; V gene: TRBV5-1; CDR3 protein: CASSLGSRASLAPLHF
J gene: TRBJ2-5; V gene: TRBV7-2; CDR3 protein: CASSFLTQRETQYF
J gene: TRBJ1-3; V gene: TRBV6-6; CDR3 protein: CASSPGGAGNTIYF
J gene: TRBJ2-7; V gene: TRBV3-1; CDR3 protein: CASSLRDEQYF